Reported below is one TCR beta chain. The authors' processing: Nucleated cell counts were estimated from reference gene primer amplification. Some clones are missing from TCRdb's copy, which holds only in-frame ones; the method was immunoSEQ multiplex PCR. The V and J calls and the clone size are those of that table, but D and trimming were determined from the DNA. The sample yields about 76,000 clones, 75% to 90% seen once. These data originate in a study of blood T cell repertoires in COVID-19. For the study at large: The United States, Italy and Spain supplied acute and convalescent COVID-19 samples. Sources were T cells, B-cell-depleted T cells, or PBMCs; the material itself was cDNA or gDNA.

The CDR3 is 13 residues long. V was pared by 5 bases and J by 5 bases, with 13 bases between. From germline, CDR1 is SGHDT and CDR2 YYEEEE. The rearrangement links TRBV5-6 to TRBJ2-5; D gene uncertain. This receptor was identified in a human donor in a cohort sampled during active COVID-19. The material sequenced was peripheral blood. The CDR3 bases are TGTGCCAGCAGTCCTATCCAGCGCGAGACCCAGTACTTC. Translated: CASSPIQRETQYF.